Listed below are T cell receptor beta chains from one sample, sequenced in a study of T cells after yellow fever vaccination. TCRdb fed the 5' RACE reads into MiXCR, producing one record per CDR3 protein. The sample yields around 550,000 distinct CDR3 sequences, 15% to 20% seen once. The sequenced sample was PBMCs, obtained 15 days after the yellow fever booster vaccination. These receptors were collected from a man aged 25 to 45 who received the YFV17D yellow fever vaccine. CDR3s include the opening cysteine and the closing phenylalanine or tryptophan. The D gene is left open where the match is weak. The listing skips clone size in some rows; elsewhere it reads once, few, many or a size class.

j_gene: TRBJ2-5; v_gene: TRBV20-1; d_gene: TRBD2; len: 13; abundance: few; CDR3aa: CSAGTSRRETQYF; CDR3nt: TGCAGTGCTGGGACTAGCAGAAGAGAGACCCAGTACTTC
j_gene: TRBJ2-1; v_gene: TRBV20-1; d_gene: TRBD2; len: 18; abundance: NA; CDR3aa: CSASRGLANSVDYNEQFF; CDR3nt: TGCAGTGCTAGTCGCGGACTAGCGAACTCTGTGGACTACAATGAGCAGTTCTTC
j_gene: TRBJ2-7; v_gene: TRBV18; d_gene: TRBD2; len: 15; abundance: few; CDR3aa: CASSPGTSPNYEQYF; CDR3nt: TGTGCCAGCTCACCAGGGACTAGCCCAAATTACGAGCAGTACTTC
j_gene: TRBJ2-2; v_gene: TRBV12-3/TRBV12-4; d_gene: TRBD2; len: 17; abundance: few; CDR3aa: CASSLRAGVRRTGELFF; CDR3nt: TGTGCCAGCAGTTTACGAGCGGGAGTCCGGCGGACCGGGGAGCTGTTTTTT
j_gene: TRBJ2-1; v_gene: TRBV20-1; d_gene: TRBD1; len: 15; abundance: NA; CDR3aa: CSALDPGQGNNEQFF; CDR3nt: TGCAGTGCTCTCGACCCGGGACAGGGTAACAATGAGCAGTTCTTC
j_gene: TRBJ2-1; v_gene: TRBV20-1; d_gene: TRBD2; len: 17; abundance: NA; CDR3aa: CSARNGDYLSIYNEQFF; CDR3nt: TGCAGTGCTAGAAACGGGGACTACCTATCAATATACAATGAGCAGTTCTTC
j_gene: TRBJ1-1; v_gene: TRBV29-1; d_gene: NA; len: 12; abundance: NA; CDR3aa: CSVQQENTEAFF; CDR3nt: TGCAGCGTACAGCAGGAGAACACTGAAGCTTTCTTT
j_gene: TRBJ2-1; v_gene: TRBV5-4; d_gene: NA; len: 12; abundance: NA; CDR3aa: CASSLFGGEQFF; CDR3nt: TGTGCCAGCAGCTTGTTTGGCGGTGAGCAGTTCTTC
j_gene: TRBJ2-2; v_gene: TRBV7-3; d_gene: NA; len: 15; abundance: NA; CDR3aa: CASSLRLDPTGELFF; CDR3nt: TGTGCCAGCAGCTTAAGACTAGACCCCACCGGGGAGCTGTTTTTT
j_gene: TRBJ2-1; v_gene: TRBV5-1; d_gene: TRBD2; len: 14; abundance: few; CDR3aa: CASSLGGTNNEQFF; CDR3nt: TGCGCCAGCAGCTTGGGCGGGACTAACAATGAGCAGTTCTTC
j_gene: TRBJ1-1; v_gene: TRBV6-5; d_gene: NA; len: 18; abundance: few; CDR3aa: CASSYGNYRVGATRAAFF; CDR3nt: TGTGCCAGCAGTTACGGGAATTACAGGGTCGGGGCAACGCGTGCAGCTTTCTTT
j_gene: TRBJ2-4; v_gene: TRBV7-2; d_gene: NA; len: 15; abundance: NA; CDR3aa: CASSLAWSAKNIQYF; CDR3nt: TGTGCCAGCAGCTTAGCGTGGTCAGCCAAAAACATTCAGTACTTC
j_gene: TRBJ2-1; v_gene: TRBV5-4; d_gene: NA; len: 12; abundance: few; CDR3aa: CASRSEANEQFF; CDR3nt: TGTGCCAGCAGATCAGAGGCCAATGAGCAGTTCTTC
j_gene: TRBJ2-1; v_gene: TRBV5-1; d_gene: TRBD2; len: 16; abundance: NA; CDR3aa: CASSSTAGGPANEQFF; CDR3nt: TGCGCCAGCAGCTCCACAGCGGGAGGGCCGGCTAATGAGCAGTTCTTC
j_gene: TRBJ2-2; v_gene: TRBV3-1; d_gene: NA; len: 18; abundance: NA; CDR3aa: CASSQDAQRVWNTGELFF; CDR3nt: TGTGCCAGCAGCCAAGATGCTCAACGGGTATGGAACACCGGGGAGCTGTTTTTT
j_gene: TRBJ1-2; v_gene: TRBV12-3/TRBV12-4; d_gene: TRBD1; len: 12; abundance: few; CDR3aa: CASIEGAGGYTF; CDR3nt: TGTGCCAGCATCGAGGGGGCAGGTGGCTACACCTTC
j_gene: TRBJ2-3; v_gene: TRBV15; d_gene: TRBD2; len: 17; abundance: NA; CDR3aa: CATSRGRAGGITDTQYF; CDR3nt: TGTGCCACCAGCAGAGGTCGGGCGGGGGGGATCACAGATACGCAGTATTTT
j_gene: TRBJ2-3; v_gene: TRBV10-3; d_gene: NA; len: 13; abundance: few; CDR3aa: CAISVASTDTQYF; CDR3nt: TGTGCCATCAGTGTTGCTAGCACAGATACGCAGTATTTT
j_gene: TRBJ2-7; v_gene: TRBV5-1; d_gene: TRBD1; len: 14; abundance: few; CDR3aa: CASSLGTGYYEQYF; CDR3nt: TGCGCCAGCAGCTTAGGGACAGGCTACTACGAGCAGTACTTC
j_gene: TRBJ2-1; v_gene: TRBV7-8; d_gene: NA; len: 14; abundance: few; CDR3aa: CASSLAPSPNEQFF; CDR3nt: TGTGCCAGCAGCTTAGCGCCTAGCCCCAATGAGCAGTTCTTC
j_gene: TRBJ2-7; v_gene: TRBV11-2; d_gene: TRBD1; len: 14; abundance: NA; CDR3aa: CASSPSDRAYEQYF; CDR3nt: TGTGCCAGCAGCCCTTCGGACAGGGCCTACGAGCAGTACTTC
j_gene: TRBJ2-7; v_gene: TRBV6-5; d_gene: NA; len: 15; abundance: few; CDR3aa: CASSYEGGQAYEQYF; CDR3nt: TGTGCCAGCAGTTATGAGGGGGGCCAGGCCTACGAGCAGTACTTC
j_gene: TRBJ2-3; v_gene: TRBV24-1; d_gene: TRBD1; len: 16; abundance: NA; CDR3aa: CATSEAPGQDTDTQYF; CDR3nt: TGTGCCACCAGTGAGGCTCCGGGACAGGATACAGATACGCAGTATTTT
j_gene: TRBJ2-1; v_gene: TRBV12-3/TRBV12-4; d_gene: NA; len: 15; abundance: few; CDR3aa: CASSLGITSYNEQFF; CDR3nt: TGTGCCAGCAGCCTCGGGATTACCTCCTACAATGAGCAGTTCTTC
j_gene: TRBJ2-1; v_gene: TRBV24-1; d_gene: TRBD2; len: 16; abundance: NA; CDR3aa: CATSDWGGLAGNEQFF; CDR3nt: TGTGCCACCAGTGATTGGGGTGGGTTAGCGGGAAATGAGCAGTTCTTC
j_gene: TRBJ1-4; v_gene: TRBV20-1; d_gene: NA; len: 14; abundance: NA; CDR3aa: CSGTGTPNGEKLFF; CDR3nt: TGCAGTGGTACCGGGACACCAAATGGTGAAAAACTGTTTTTT
j_gene: TRBJ2-1; v_gene: TRBV18; d_gene: NA; len: 15; abundance: NA; CDR3aa: CASSPGQAGYNEQFF; CDR3nt: TGTGCCAGCTCACCAGGCCAGGCCGGTTACAATGAGCAGTTCTTC
j_gene: TRBJ2-1; v_gene: TRBV7-2; d_gene: NA; len: 13; abundance: NA; CDR3aa: CASSLYRDYEQFF; CDR3nt: TGTGCCAGCAGCTTGTACAGGGATTATGAGCAGTTCTTC
j_gene: TRBJ2-1; v_gene: TRBV7-2; d_gene: NA; len: 15; abundance: NA; CDR3aa: CASSAGGDRNNEQFF; CDR3nt: TGTGCCAGCAGCGCCGGGGGGGACAGAAACAATGAGCAGTTCTTC
j_gene: TRBJ2-1; v_gene: TRBV24-1; d_gene: NA; len: 11; abundance: few; CDR3aa: CATANYNEQFF; CDR3nt: TGTGCCACCGCCAACTACAATGAGCAGTTCTTC
j_gene: TRBJ2-3; v_gene: TRBV7-2; d_gene: TRBD2; len: 17; abundance: few; CDR3aa: CASSLLTSGRGTDTQYF; CDR3nt: TGTGCCAGCAGCCTTCTCACTAGCGGGAGGGGCACAGATACGCAGTATTTT
j_gene: TRBJ1-2; v_gene: TRBV12-3/TRBV12-4; d_gene: NA; len: 13; abundance: NA; CDR3aa: CASSPSTEYGYTF; CDR3nt: TGTGCCAGCAGTCCATCGACGGAGTATGGCTACACCTTC
j_gene: TRBJ2-2; v_gene: TRBV9; d_gene: TRBD1; len: 14; abundance: few; CDR3aa: CASSRDRQTGELFF; CDR3nt: TGTGCCAGCAGTCGGGACAGACAGACCGGGGAGCTGTTTTTT
j_gene: TRBJ2-1; v_gene: TRBV7-2; d_gene: NA; len: 13; abundance: few; CDR3aa: CASSSSGTSEQFF; CDR3nt: TGTGCCAGCAGCTCCTCCGGGACTTCCGAGCAGTTCTTC
j_gene: TRBJ1-1; v_gene: TRBV30; d_gene: TRBD1; len: 15; abundance: many; CDR3aa: CAWSADRGLATEAFF; CDR3nt: TGTGCCTGGAGTGCTGACAGGGGTTTAGCCACTGAAGCTTTCTTT
j_gene: TRBJ2-3; v_gene: TRBV7-9; d_gene: NA; len: 17; abundance: NA; CDR3aa: CASSLGGLRQFPNTQYF; CDR3nt: TGTGCCAGCAGCTTAGGAGGGCTGCGGCAGTTTCCGAATACGCAGTATTTT
j_gene: TRBJ1-1; v_gene: TRBV25-1; d_gene: NA; len: 14; abundance: NA; CDR3aa: CASSESTMRTEAFF; CDR3nt: TGTGCCAGCAGTGAAAGTACGATGAGGACTGAAGCTTTCTTT
j_gene: TRBJ1-5; v_gene: TRBV3-1; d_gene: NA; len: 13; abundance: few; CDR3aa: CASSQDATQPQHF; CDR3nt: TGTGCCAGCAGCCAAGACGCCACTCAGCCCCAGCATTTT
j_gene: TRBJ2-3; v_gene: TRBV7-6; d_gene: NA; len: 13; abundance: NA; CDR3aa: CASSPAYTDTQYF; CDR3nt: TGTGCCAGCAGCCCGGCATACACAGATACGCAGTATTTT
j_gene: TRBJ2-5; v_gene: TRBV20-1; d_gene: TRBD2; len: 16; abundance: NA; CDR3aa: CSARDSLSGRRGTQYF; CDR3nt: TGCAGTGCTAGAGATTCTCTTAGCGGGAGAAGAGGGACCCAGTACTTC
j_gene: TRBJ2-5; v_gene: TRBV24-1; d_gene: TRBD2; len: 14; abundance: NA; CDR3aa: CATSDSSGRFTQYF; CDR3nt: TGTGCCACCAGTGACTCAAGCGGGAGATTCACCCAGTACTTC
j_gene: TRBJ2-2; v_gene: TRBV10-3; d_gene: NA; len: 14; abundance: NA; CDR3aa: CAMNPGPNTGELFF; CDR3nt: TGTGCCATGAACCCGGGACCGAACACCGGGGAGCTGTTTTTT
j_gene: TRBJ2-3; v_gene: TRBV10-3; d_gene: NA; len: 14; abundance: NA; CDR3aa: CAISASRDADTQYF; CDR3nt: TGTGCCATCAGTGCATCCCGGGACGCAGATACGCAGTATTTT
j_gene: TRBJ1-2; v_gene: TRBV5-1; d_gene: TRBD1; len: 15; abundance: NA; CDR3aa: CASSLVGQGNDGYTF; CDR3nt: TGCGCCAGCAGCTTGGTGGGACAGGGCAACGATGGCTACACCTTC
j_gene: TRBJ2-1; v_gene: TRBV30; d_gene: NA; len: 11; abundance: NA; CDR3aa: CAWSVPDEQFF; CDR3nt: TGTGCCTGGAGTGTACCAGATGAGCAGTTCTTC